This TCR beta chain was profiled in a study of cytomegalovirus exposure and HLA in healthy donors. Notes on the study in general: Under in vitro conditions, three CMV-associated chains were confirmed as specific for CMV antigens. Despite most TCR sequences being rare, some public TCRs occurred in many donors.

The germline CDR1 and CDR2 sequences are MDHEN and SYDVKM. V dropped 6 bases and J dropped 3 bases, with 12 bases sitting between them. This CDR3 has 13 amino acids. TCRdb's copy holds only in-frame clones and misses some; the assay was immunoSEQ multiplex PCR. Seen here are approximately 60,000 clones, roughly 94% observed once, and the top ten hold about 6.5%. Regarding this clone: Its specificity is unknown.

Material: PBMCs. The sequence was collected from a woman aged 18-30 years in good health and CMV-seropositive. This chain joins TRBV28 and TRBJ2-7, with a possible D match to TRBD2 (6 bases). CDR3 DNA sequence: TGTGCCAGCAGACTAGCCGGAGTCTACGAGCAGTACTTC. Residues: CASRLAGVYEQYF.